Listed below are T cell receptor beta chains from one sample, sequenced in a study of early T cells in non-severe SARS-CoV-2 infection. One entry per CDR3 protein, called by TCRdb with MiXCR from the 5' RACE reads. Of tens of thousands of distinct CDR3 sequences listed, about 5% are singletons. Sequenced: whole blood. Receptor source: an adult who was a healthcare worker with PCR-confirmed SARS-CoV-2 infection or an uninfected control (not recorded which). The CDR3 runs from the conserved cysteine through the conserved F or W. The D gene is left open where the match is weak. Clone size is not always given. Where it is, it says once, few, many or a class for expanded clones.

V gene: TRBV27; clone size: NA; D gene: TRBD2; J gene: TRBJ2-3; CDR3 DNA: TGTGCCAACCGTAGCGGGGGTTCGGGAGATACGCAGTATTTT; CDR3 protein: CANRSGGSGDTQYF
V gene: TRBV20-1; clone size: many; D gene: NA; J gene: TRBJ2-7; CDR3 DNA: TGCAGTGCTAGTTCTCCCGGCTTCAACGAGCAGTACTTC; CDR3 protein: CSASSPGFNEQYF
V gene: TRBV3-1; clone size: NA; D gene: TRBD1; J gene: TRBJ2-1; CDR3 DNA: TGTGCCAGCAGCTTCCGGGACAGTCTGATCTTC; CDR3 protein: CASSFRDSLIF
V gene: TRBV3-1; clone size: many; D gene: NA; J gene: TRBJ2-2; CDR3 DNA: TGTGCCAGCAGCCAGGGGCTTGCCGGGGAGCTGTTTTTT; CDR3 protein: CASSQGLAGELFF
V gene: TRBV11-2; clone size: NA; D gene: NA; J gene: TRBJ2-3; CDR3 DNA: TGTGCCAGCAGCTTAGATCTGGGAGCCACAGATACGCAGTATTTT; CDR3 protein: CASSLDLGATDTQYF
V gene: TRBV5-4; clone size: NA; D gene: TRBD1; J gene: TRBJ2-3; CDR3 DNA: TGTGCCAGCAGCCTGGACAGGGGGCGAGGAGATACGCAGTATTTT; CDR3 protein: CASSLDRGRGDTQYF
V gene: TRBV11-2; clone size: NA; D gene: TRBD2; J gene: TRBJ2-1; CDR3 DNA: TGTGCCAGCAGCTTCGGTGGGAGGGCCGGGGATGAGCAGTTCTTC; CDR3 protein: CASSFGGRAGDEQFF
V gene: TRBV5-5; clone size: many; D gene: NA; J gene: TRBJ1-6; CDR3 DNA: TGTGCCAGCAGCTTGGCCTTACAGGGAGAATCACCCCTCCACTTT; CDR3 protein: CASSLALQGESPLHF
V gene: TRBV7-8; clone size: few; D gene: TRBD2; J gene: TRBJ2-1; CDR3 DNA: TGTGCCAGCAGCGCAATCCTAAGCGGGGGGGCCTACAATGAGCAGTTCTTC; CDR3 protein: CASSAILSGGAYNEQFF
V gene: TRBV18; clone size: many; D gene: NA; J gene: TRBJ1-1; CDR3 DNA: TGTGCCAGCTCACTCCAAGGGGCCATAGGGGCTGAAGCTTTCTTT; CDR3 protein: CASSLQGAIGAEAFF
V gene: TRBV27; clone size: many; D gene: NA; J gene: TRBJ1-1; CDR3 DNA: TGTGCCAGCAGTCCTGAATTCAGGAGGAACACTGAAGCTTTCTTT; CDR3 protein: CASSPEFRRNTEAFF
V gene: TRBV6-6; clone size: few; D gene: NA; J gene: TRBJ2-4; CDR3 DNA: TGTGCCAGCAGTTACGCCAAAAACATTCAGTACTTC; CDR3 protein: CASSYAKNIQYF
V gene: TRBV9; clone size: many; D gene: TRBD1; J gene: TRBJ1-6; CDR3 DNA: TGTGCCAGCGGGTTCGGGACAGGGTCGTCACCCCTCCACTTT; CDR3 protein: CASGFGTGSSPLHF
V gene: TRBV6-6; clone size: NA; D gene: TRBD1; J gene: TRBJ2-7; CDR3 DNA: TGTGCCAGCAGACAGGGGGCCTTGGGGTACGAGCAGTACTTC; CDR3 protein: CASRQGALGYEQYF
V gene: TRBV7-8; clone size: few; D gene: NA; J gene: TRBJ1-1; CDR3 DNA: TGTGCCAGCAGCGTACGTAGGGGGAACACTGAAGCTTTCTTT; CDR3 protein: CASSVRRGNTEAFF
V gene: TRBV30; clone size: many; D gene: NA; J gene: TRBJ1-1; CDR3 DNA: TGTGCCTGGAGGGTGGGACCCGTGAACACTGAAGCTTTCTTT; CDR3 protein: CAWRVGPVNTEAFF
V gene: TRBV5-1; clone size: many; D gene: TRBD1; J gene: TRBJ2-1; CDR3 DNA: TGCGCCAGCAGGTTGACAGGGTCTCACAATGAGCAGTTCTTC; CDR3 protein: CASRLTGSHNEQFF
V gene: TRBV11-2; clone size: NA; D gene: NA; J gene: TRBJ2-1; CDR3 DNA: TGTGCCAGCAGCTCCGAGTTTGCGGGGAGATACAATGAGCAGTTCTTC; CDR3 protein: CASSSEFAGRYNEQFF
V gene: TRBV4-1; clone size: NA; D gene: NA; J gene: TRBJ2-3; CDR3 DNA: TGCGCCAGCAGCCAAGGGACACACACAGATACGCAGTATTTT; CDR3 protein: CASSQGTHTDTQYF
V gene: TRBV4-2; clone size: many; D gene: TRBD2; J gene: TRBJ2-3; CDR3 DNA: TGTGCCAGCAGCCAAGTTAGCGGGGGCACAGATACGCAGTATTTT; CDR3 protein: CASSQVSGGTDTQYF
V gene: TRBV20-1; clone size: medium-sized; D gene: TRBD2; J gene: TRBJ2-1; CDR3 DNA: TGCAGTGCTAGAGACCCTACTAGCGGGGCATACAATGAGCAGTTCTTC; CDR3 protein: CSARDPTSGAYNEQFF
V gene: TRBV5-1; clone size: NA; D gene: NA; J gene: TRBJ2-5; CDR3 DNA: TGCGCCAGCAGCACCGGACAGCAAGAGACCCAGTACTTC; CDR3 protein: CASSTGQQETQYF
V gene: TRBV20-1; clone size: many; D gene: NA; J gene: TRBJ1-2; CDR3 DNA: TGCAGTGCTAGAGATCCGAGGAGGCCTCAACAAGAGGATGGCTACACCTTC; CDR3 protein: CSARDPRRPQQEDGYTF
V gene: TRBV30; clone size: NA; D gene: NA; J gene: TRBJ2-7; CDR3 DNA: TGTGCCGGCACTTGGAGTAGCTCCTACGAGCAGTACTTC; CDR3 protein: CAGTWSSSYEQYF
V gene: TRBV25-1; clone size: many; D gene: NA; J gene: TRBJ1-2; CDR3 DNA: TGTGCCAGCAGTGAAAAGGGGTTGGGTATTAACTATGGCTACACCTTC; CDR3 protein: CASSEKGLGINYGYTF
V gene: TRBV3-1; clone size: many; D gene: TRBD2; J gene: TRBJ2-1; CDR3 DNA: TGTGCCAGCAGCCAAGATGGGGCGGGGGTAAACAATGAGCAGTTCTTC; CDR3 protein: CASSQDGAGVNNEQFF
V gene: TRBV3-1; clone size: many; D gene: NA; J gene: TRBJ1-6; CDR3 DNA: TGTGCCAGCAGCCAAGGTACAGATCATTCACCCCTCCACTTT; CDR3 protein: CASSQGTDHSPLHF
V gene: TRBV18; clone size: many; D gene: TRBD1; J gene: TRBJ2-1; CDR3 DNA: TGTGCCAGCTCACCCCCATCGACAGGGGGAAGAAATGAGCAGTTCTTC; CDR3 protein: CASSPPSTGGRNEQFF
V gene: TRBV7-9; clone size: many; D gene: NA; J gene: TRBJ2-3; CDR3 DNA: TGTGCCAGCAGCCTGATGCAGGGGAGGCTAGATACGCAGTATTTT; CDR3 protein: CASSLMQGRLDTQYF
V gene: TRBV2; clone size: many; D gene: NA; J gene: TRBJ2-5; CDR3 DNA: TGTGCCAGCACACAGCAAGAGACCCAGTACTTC; CDR3 protein: CASTQQETQYF
V gene: TRBV15; clone size: many; D gene: NA; J gene: TRBJ2-1; CDR3 DNA: TGTGCCACCAGCAGACGGGCCAGCATCTCATACAATGAGCAGTTCTTC; CDR3 protein: CATSRRASISYNEQFF
V gene: TRBV6-5; clone size: many; D gene: TRBD1; J gene: TRBJ1-2; CDR3 DNA: TGTGCCAGCAGCCGAGGGGGCAACTATGGCTACACCTTC; CDR3 protein: CASSRGGNYGYTF
V gene: TRBV12-3/TRBV12-4; clone size: many; D gene: NA; J gene: TRBJ1-5; CDR3 DNA: TGTGCCAGCAGTTTATTGGGTGGCAATCAGCCCCAGCATTTT; CDR3 protein: CASSLLGGNQPQHF
V gene: TRBV20-1; clone size: many; D gene: NA; J gene: TRBJ2-5; CDR3 DNA: TGCAGTGCCGCCCTTGGAGGGGAGACCCAGTACTTC; CDR3 protein: CSAALGGETQYF
V gene: TRBV7-2; clone size: many; D gene: TRBD2; J gene: TRBJ2-1; CDR3 DNA: TGTGCCAGCAGTGATACCAGCGGGGGGGCTAATGAGCAGTTCTTC; CDR3 protein: CASSDTSGGANEQFF
V gene: TRBV5-1; clone size: many; D gene: NA; J gene: TRBJ2-4; CDR3 DNA: TGCGCCAGCAGCTTGGCCGCGGACATTCAGTACTTC; CDR3 protein: CASSLAADIQYF